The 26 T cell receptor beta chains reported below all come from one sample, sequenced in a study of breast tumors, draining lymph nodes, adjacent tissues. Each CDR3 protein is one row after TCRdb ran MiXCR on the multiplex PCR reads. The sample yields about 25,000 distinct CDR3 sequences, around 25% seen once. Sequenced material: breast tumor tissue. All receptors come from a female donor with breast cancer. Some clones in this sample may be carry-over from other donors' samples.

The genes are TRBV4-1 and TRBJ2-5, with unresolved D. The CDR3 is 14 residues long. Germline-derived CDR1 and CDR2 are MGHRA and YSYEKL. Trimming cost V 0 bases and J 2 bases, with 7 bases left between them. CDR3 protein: CASSQDGSQETQYF. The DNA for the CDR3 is TGCGCCAGCAGCCAAGATGGCAGTCAAGAGACCCAGTACTTC.

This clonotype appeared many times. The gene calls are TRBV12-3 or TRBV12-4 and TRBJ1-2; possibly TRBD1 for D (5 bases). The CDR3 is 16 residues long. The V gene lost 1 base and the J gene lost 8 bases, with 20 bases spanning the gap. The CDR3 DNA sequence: TGTGCCAGCAGTTTAGGACCCGGGACCGCGATCGGGGGCTACACCTTC. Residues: CASSLGPGTAIGGYTF.

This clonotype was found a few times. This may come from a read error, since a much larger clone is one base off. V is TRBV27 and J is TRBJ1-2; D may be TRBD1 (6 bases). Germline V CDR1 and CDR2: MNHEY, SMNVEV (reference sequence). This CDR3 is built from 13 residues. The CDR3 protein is CAGSLGQHGSYTF. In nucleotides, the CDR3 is TGTGCCGGCAGTTTAGGACAGCACGGGAGCTACACCTTC.

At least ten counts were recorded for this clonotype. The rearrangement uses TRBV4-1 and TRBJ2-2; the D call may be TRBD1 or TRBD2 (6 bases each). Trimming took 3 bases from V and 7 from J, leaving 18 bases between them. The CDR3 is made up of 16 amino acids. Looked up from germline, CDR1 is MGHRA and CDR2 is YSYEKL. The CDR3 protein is CASSQEGVGLGGELFF. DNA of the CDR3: TGCGCCAGCAGCCAGGAGGGGGTAGGGCTTGGCGGGGAGCTGTTTTTT.

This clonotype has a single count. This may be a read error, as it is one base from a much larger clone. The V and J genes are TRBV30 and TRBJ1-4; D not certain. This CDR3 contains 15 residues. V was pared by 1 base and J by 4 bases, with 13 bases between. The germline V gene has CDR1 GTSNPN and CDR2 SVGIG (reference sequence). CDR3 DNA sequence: TGTGCCTGGAGTGCTGTTCTTGGCGGTAATGAAAAACTGTTTTTT. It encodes CAWSAVLGGNEKLFF.

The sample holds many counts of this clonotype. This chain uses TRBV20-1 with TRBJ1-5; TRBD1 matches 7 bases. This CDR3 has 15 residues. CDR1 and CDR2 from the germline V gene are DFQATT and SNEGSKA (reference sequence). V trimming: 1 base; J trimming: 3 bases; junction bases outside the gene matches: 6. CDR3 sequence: CSARAGGNINQPQHF. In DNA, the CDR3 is TGCAGTGCTAGAGCAGGGGGGAACATCAATCAGCCCCAGCATTTT.

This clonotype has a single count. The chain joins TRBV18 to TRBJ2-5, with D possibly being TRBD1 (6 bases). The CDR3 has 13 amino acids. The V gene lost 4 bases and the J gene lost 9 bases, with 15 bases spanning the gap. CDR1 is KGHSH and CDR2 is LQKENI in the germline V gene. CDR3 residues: CASSRGHGQPQYF. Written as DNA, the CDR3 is TGTGCCAGCTCACGGGGACACGGGCAGCCCCAGTACTTC.

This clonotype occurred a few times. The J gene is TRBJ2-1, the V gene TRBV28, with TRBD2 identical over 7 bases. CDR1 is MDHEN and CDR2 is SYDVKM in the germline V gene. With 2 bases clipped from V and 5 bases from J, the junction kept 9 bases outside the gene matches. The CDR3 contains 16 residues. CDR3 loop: CASSLGGGRANNEQFF. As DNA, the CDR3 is TGTGCCAGCAGTTTAGGGGGAGGGCGGGCGAACAATGAGCAGTTCTTC.

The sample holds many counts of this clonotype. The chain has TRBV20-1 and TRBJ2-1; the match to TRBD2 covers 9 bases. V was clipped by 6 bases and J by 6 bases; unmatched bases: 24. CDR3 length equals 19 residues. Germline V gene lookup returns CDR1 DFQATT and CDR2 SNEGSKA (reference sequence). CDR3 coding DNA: TGCAGTGCCCCAGCCCCTAGCGGGACACCTCATACATCATCCAATGAGCAGTTCTTC. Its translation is CSAPAPSGTPHTSSNEQFF.

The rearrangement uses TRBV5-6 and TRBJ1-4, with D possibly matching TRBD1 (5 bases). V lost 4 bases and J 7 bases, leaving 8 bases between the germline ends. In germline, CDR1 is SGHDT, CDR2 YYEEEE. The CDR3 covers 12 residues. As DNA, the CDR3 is TGTGCCAGCAGCCTCCAGGGTGAAAAACTGTTTTTT. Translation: CASSLQGEKLFF.

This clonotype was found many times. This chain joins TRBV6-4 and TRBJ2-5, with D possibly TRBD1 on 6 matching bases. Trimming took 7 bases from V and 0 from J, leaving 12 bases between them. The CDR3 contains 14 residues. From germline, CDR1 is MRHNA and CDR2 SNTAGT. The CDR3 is CASKNREHQETQYF. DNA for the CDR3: TGTGCCAGCAAGAACAGGGAACACCAAGAGACCCAGTACTTC.

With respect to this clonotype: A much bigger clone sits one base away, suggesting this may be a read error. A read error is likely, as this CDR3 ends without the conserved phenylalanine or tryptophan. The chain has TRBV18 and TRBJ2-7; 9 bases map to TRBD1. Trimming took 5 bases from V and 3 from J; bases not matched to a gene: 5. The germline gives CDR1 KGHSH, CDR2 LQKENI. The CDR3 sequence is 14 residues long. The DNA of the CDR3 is TGTGCCAGCTCATTCTCGGGACAGGGCTACGAGCAGTACTCC. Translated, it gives CASSFSGQGYEQYS.

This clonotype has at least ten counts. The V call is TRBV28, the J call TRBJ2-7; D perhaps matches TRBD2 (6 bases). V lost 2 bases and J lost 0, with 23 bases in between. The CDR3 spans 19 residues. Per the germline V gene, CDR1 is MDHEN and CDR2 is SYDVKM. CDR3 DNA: TGTGCCAGCAGTTTAGCGTTAGGAGGAGACCGGGACTTCTCCTACGAGCAGTACTTC. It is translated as CASSLALGGDRDFSYEQYF. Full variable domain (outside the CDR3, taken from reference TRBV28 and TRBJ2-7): DVKVTQSSRYLVKRTGEKVFLECVQDMDHENMFWYRQDPGLGLRLIYFSYDVKMKEKGDIPEGYSVSREKKERFSLILESASTNQTSMYLCASSLALGGDRDFSYEQYFGPGTRLTVT.

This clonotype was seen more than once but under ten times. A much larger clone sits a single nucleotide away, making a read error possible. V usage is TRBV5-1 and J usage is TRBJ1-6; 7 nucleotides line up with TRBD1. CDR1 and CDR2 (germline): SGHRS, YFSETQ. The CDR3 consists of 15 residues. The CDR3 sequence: CASSLQGLYNSPLRF. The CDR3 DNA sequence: TGCGCCAGCAGCTTACAGGGGTTGTACAATTCACCCCTCCGCTTT.

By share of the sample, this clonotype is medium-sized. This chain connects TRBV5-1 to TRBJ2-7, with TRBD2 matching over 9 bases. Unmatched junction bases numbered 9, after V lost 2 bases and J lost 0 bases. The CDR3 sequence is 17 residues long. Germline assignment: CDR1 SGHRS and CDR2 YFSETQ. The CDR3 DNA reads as TGCGCCAGCAGCTTACGGTCAGCGGGAGGTTCCTCCTACGAGCAGTACTTC. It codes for CASSLRSAGGSSYEQYF.

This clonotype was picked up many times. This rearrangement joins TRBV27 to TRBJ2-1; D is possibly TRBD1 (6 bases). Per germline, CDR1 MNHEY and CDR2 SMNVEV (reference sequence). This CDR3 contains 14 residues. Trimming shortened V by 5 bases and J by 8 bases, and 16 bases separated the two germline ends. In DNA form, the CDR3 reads TGTGCCAGCAGTCTGGGACAATCTAGGGATGAGCAGTTCTTC. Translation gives CASSLGQSRDEQFF.

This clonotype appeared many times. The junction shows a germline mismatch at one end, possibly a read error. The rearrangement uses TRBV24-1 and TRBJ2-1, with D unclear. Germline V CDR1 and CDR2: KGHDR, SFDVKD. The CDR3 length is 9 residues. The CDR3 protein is CATSDGVTF. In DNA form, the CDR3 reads TGTGCCACCAGTGATGGGGTCACCTTC.

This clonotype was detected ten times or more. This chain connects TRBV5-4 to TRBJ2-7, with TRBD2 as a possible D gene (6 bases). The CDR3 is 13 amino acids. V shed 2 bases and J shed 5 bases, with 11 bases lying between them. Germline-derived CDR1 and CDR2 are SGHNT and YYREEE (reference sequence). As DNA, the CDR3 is TGTGCCAGCAGCTTTACCCCTAGCGACGAGCAGTACTTC. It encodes CASSFTPSDEQYF.

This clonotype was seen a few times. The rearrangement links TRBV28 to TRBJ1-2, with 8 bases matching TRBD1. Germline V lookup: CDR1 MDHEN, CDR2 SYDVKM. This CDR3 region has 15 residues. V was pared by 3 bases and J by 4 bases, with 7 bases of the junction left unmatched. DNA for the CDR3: TGTGCCAGCAGTTTTGTGGACAGGGCCGGCTATGGCTACACCTTC. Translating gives CASSFVDRAGYGYTF.

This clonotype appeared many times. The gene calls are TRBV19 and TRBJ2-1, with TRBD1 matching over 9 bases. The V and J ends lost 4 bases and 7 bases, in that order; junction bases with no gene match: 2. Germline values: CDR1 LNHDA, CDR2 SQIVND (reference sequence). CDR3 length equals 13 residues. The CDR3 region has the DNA TGTGCCAGTAGTACGGACAGGGGTAATGAGCAGTTCTTC. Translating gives CASSTDRGNEQFF.

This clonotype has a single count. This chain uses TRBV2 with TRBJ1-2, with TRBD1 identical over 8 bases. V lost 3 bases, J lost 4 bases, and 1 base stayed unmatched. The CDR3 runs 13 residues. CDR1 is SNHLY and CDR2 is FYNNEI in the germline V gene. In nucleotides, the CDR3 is TGTGCCAGCAGTGAGACAGGGGCCTATGGCTACACCTTC. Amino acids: CASSETGAYGYTF. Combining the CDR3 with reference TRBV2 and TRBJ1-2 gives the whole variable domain EPEVTQTPSHQVTQMGQEVILRCVPISNHLYFYWYRQILGQKVEFLVSFYNNEISEKSEIFDDQFSVERPDGSNFTLKIRSTKLEDSAMYFCASSETGAYGYTFGSGTRLTVV.

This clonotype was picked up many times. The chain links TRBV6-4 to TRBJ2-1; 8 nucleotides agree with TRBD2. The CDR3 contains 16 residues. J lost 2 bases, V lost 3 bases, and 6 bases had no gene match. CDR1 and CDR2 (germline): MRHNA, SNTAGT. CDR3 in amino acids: CASSESPGLAYNEQFF. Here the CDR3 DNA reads TGTGCCAGCAGTGAGTCTCCGGGACTAGCCTACAATGAGCAGTTCTTC.

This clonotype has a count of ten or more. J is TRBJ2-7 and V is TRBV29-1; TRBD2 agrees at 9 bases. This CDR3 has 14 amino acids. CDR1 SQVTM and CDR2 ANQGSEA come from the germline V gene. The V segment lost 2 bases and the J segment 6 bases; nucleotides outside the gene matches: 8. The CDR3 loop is CSVESPAGGLEQYF. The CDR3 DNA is TGCAGCGTTGAATCCCCAGCGGGAGGACTCGAGCAGTACTTC.

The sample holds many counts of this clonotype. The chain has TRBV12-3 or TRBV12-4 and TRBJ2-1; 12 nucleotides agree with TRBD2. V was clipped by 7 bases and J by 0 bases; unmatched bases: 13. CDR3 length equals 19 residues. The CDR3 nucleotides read TGTGCCAGCACCACGAGGACTAGCGGGACCACACCCTCCTACAATGAGCAGTTCTTC. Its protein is CASTTRTSGTTPSYNEQFF.

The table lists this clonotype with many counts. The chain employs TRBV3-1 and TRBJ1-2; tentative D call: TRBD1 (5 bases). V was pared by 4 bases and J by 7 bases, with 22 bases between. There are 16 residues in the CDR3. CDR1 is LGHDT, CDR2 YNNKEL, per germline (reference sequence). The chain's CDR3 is CASSPPRGRGAIGYTF. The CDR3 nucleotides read TGTGCCAGCAGCCCTCCGCGAGGCCGCGGGGCCATTGGCTACACCTTC.

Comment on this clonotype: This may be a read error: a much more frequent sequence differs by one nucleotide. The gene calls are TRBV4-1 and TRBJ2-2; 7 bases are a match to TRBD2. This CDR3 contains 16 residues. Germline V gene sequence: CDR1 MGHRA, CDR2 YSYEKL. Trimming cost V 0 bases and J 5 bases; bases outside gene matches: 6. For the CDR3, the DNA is TGCGCCAGCAGCCAAGAGTCCGGGAGGACTACCGGGGAGCTGTTTTTT. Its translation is CASSQESGRTTGELFF.